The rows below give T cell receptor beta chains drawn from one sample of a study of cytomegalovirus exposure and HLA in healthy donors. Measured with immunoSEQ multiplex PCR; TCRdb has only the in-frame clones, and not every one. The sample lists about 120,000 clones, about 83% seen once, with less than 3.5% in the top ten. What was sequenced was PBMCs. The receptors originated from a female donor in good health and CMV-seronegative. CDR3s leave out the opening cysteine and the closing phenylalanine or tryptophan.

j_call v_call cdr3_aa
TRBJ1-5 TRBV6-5 ASSGPDQPQH
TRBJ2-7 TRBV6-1 ASSERTVSYEQY
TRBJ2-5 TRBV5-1 ASSLDVFGETQY
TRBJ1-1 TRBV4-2 ASSQASLQGTEAF
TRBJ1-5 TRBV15 ATSPGETGDQPQH
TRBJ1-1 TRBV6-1 ASRETGTGEAF
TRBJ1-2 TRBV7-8 ASSLMTGGDYGYT
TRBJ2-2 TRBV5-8 ASSLPGMNTGELF
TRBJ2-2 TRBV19 ASTRTGAPSNTGELF
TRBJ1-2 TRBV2 ASSELRQGGYGYT
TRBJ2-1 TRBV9 ASSVRRTSGNEQF
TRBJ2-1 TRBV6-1 ASSEARLEQF
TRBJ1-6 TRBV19 ASTPGQLNSPLH
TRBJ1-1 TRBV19 ASSRAANTEAF
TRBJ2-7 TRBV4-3 ASSQVGQGSYEQY
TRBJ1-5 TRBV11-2 ASSLDGQQNQPQH
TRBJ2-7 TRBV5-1 ASSLAAAGTSYEQY
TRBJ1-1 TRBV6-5 ASSYGTALKAF
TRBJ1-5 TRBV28 ASSLPAGFNQPQH
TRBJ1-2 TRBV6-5 AGRDQGNYGYT
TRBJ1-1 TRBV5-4 ASSLSVNTEAF
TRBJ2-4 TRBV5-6 ASSETSGGAVNIQY
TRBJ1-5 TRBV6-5 ASSDLQGGQPQH